These T cell receptor beta chains were read from a single sample in a study of cytomegalovirus exposure and HLA in healthy donors. TCRdb's table, derived via immunoSEQ multiplex PCR, lists solely in-frame clones and lacks some. The sample shows around 170,000 clones, less than 75% of them seen only once. Sequencing input: PBMCs. Receptors were obtained from a girl aged 5 to 17 in good health and CMV-seronegative. The CDR3 runs from the conserved cysteine through the conserved F or W. A D gene is named only where the DNA matches it firmly. Size is stated for part of the rows, as once, few or many counts, or as a class when the clone is expanded.

clone_size j_call v_call d_call cdr3_nt cdr3_aa
once TRBJ2-7 TRBV6-5 TRBD1 TGTGCCAGCAGTTACACCCAGGGGGCCCTCTCCTACGAGCAGTACTTC CASSYTQGALSYEQYF
few TRBJ1-1 TRBV7-8 TRBD1 TGTGCCAGCAGCTTGGCCGGGACAGGGGCGCAAGCTTTCTTT CASSLAGTGAQAFF
- TRBJ2-3 TRBV14 TRBD2 TGTGCCAGCAGCCAAGAGTTTCACAAGGGAGGGACGCAGTATTTT CASSQEFHKGGTQYF
- TRBJ2-7 TRBV7-6 - TGTGCCAGCAGCCCAAAAACTGCGGACGTACTCAGGGGCGAGCAGTACTTC CASSPKTADVLRGEQYF
few TRBJ1-1 TRBV25-1 - TGTGCCAGCTCGGTAGGGAGATGGGAAGCTTTCTTT CASSVGRWEAFF
- TRBJ2-1 TRBV29-1 TRBD2 TGCAGCGTAGTAGCGGGGGGGCCTAATGAGCAGTTCTTC CSVVAGGPNEQFF
- TRBJ1-2 TRBV9 TRBD1 TGTGCCAGCAGCGCCTCCCGGACAGGCGACAGCTATGGCTACACCTTC CASSASRTGDSYGYTF
- TRBJ2-1 TRBV7-6 - TGTGCCAGCATCACAGGGGGGGGGTTGGATGAGCAGTTCTTC CASITGGGLDEQFF
- TRBJ2-3 TRBV11-2 TRBD2 TGTGCCAGCAGCGGGACGGGGGGGTCAGATACGCAGTATTTT CASSGTGGSDTQYF
- TRBJ2-1 TRBV5-6 - TGTGCCAGCAGCGTCTCTATCAAGAATGAGCAGTTCTTC CASSVSIKNEQFF
- TRBJ1-5 TRBV6-1 - TGTGCCAGCAGTGAGCCCCCAACGGGATATAGCAATCAGCCCCAGCATTTT CASSEPPTGYSNQPQHF
- TRBJ1-4 TRBV5-1 - TGCGCCAGCAGCTTGGTGTCCGCGCAAACTAATGAAAAACTGTTTTTT CASSLVSAQTNEKLFF
- TRBJ2-1 TRBV30 - TGTGCCCGGACCCCGGGACACAGCTACAATGAGCAGTTCTTC CARTPGHSYNEQFF
- TRBJ2-1 TRBV7-9 TRBD2 TGTGCCAGCAGCTTGTGGACTAGCGGGAATGGGAATGAGCAGTTCTTC CASSLWTSGNGNEQFF
few TRBJ2-3 TRBV5-1 - TGCGCCAGCAGCTTGGGGCACGCAGACACAGATACGCAGTATTTT CASSLGHADTDTQYF
- TRBJ2-7 TRBV4-2 - TGTGCCAGCAGCTCAATGGGGCCCTACGAGCAGTACTTC CASSSMGPYEQYF
medium-sized TRBJ2-1 TRBV6-4 TRBD2 TGTGCCAGCAGTGACTCTAGCGGGGGGGCCAATGAGCAGTTCTTC CASSDSSGGANEQFF
- TRBJ1-6 TRBV7-2 TRBD1 TGTGCCAGCAGCTTAGGCAGGGGGGACAGGCTTAATTCACCCCTCCACTTT CASSLGRGDRLNSPLHF
- TRBJ1-2 TRBV14 - TGTGCCAGCAGCCGAGGGAATTTATATGGCTACACCTTC CASSRGNLYGYTF
- TRBJ2-3 TRBV9 TRBD1 TGTGCCAGCAGCGTGGACAGGGATGGGGACACAGATACGCAGTATTTT CASSVDRDGDTDTQYF
- TRBJ1-1 TRBV6-5 - TGTGCCAGCAGTTACGGCCCCAACACTGAAGCTTTCTTT CASSYGPNTEAFF
- TRBJ1-1 TRBV6-1 - TGTGCCAGCAGCTGGACAGTGTACACTGAAGCTTTCTTT CASSWTVYTEAFF